The present T cell receptor (beta chain) was sequenced within a study of blood T cell repertoires in COVID-19. Overall study: Samples of COVID-19 (acute and convalescent) were obtained from the United States, Italy and Spain. PBMCs, B-cell-depleted T cells, or T cells were the source of the cDNA or gDNA that made up the material.

Authors' methods: How many nucleated cells were present was estimated from reference gene primer amplification. Measured with immunoSEQ multiplex PCR; TCRdb has only the in-frame clones, and not every one. The V and J calls and clone size come from that table; D and trimming were worked out from the DNA. The top ten hold approximately 8% of the sample, which has approximately 210,000 clones, approximately 85% seen once. This receptor was taken from a woman in her forties or fifties with active or convalescent COVID-19. Sequenced sample: peripheral blood.

CDR3 in amino acids: CASSPGQARRETQYF. DNA for the CDR3: TGTGCCAGCAGTCCTGGACAGGCGAGGCGAGAGACCCAGTACTTC. This sequence joins TRBV6-5 and TRBJ2-5; 7 nucleotides align to TRBD1. The V and J ends lost 5 bases and 4 bases, in that order; junction bases with no gene match: 10. CDR3 length equals 15 residues. CDR1 MNHEY and CDR2 SVGAGI come from the germline V gene.